This T cell receptor (beta chain) is from a study of T cells in pancreatic ductal adenocarcinoma. General study points: Blood clonality (roughly 0.072) did not differ significantly from tumor (roughly 0.11). Compared with tumor, blood showed more total productive templates and about 8-fold more clonotypes. Tumor-versus-blood clonality comparisons may be biased toward lower tumor diversity.

Concerning this clone itself: Its target is not known.

Germline CDR1 is MDHEN and CDR2 is SYDVKM. The CDR3 has 17 residues. Germline trimming cut 5 bases from V and 0 bases from J; bases unmatched to any gene: 6. No neoadjuvant therapy was given to the selected pancreatic ductal adenocarcinoma patients before their surgery. Clones were sequenced by immunoSEQ multiplex PCR, and TCRdb holds only the in-frame ones, with some missing. There are 4,800 or so clones in the sample; around 85% occur only once, and roughly 8% lies in the top ten. The TCR originated in a human donor with pancreatic ductal adenocarcinoma. The donor label of this sample is uncertain. The chain carries TRBV28 and TRBJ2-5; 13 nucleotides align to TRBD2. The sample consisted of pancreatic tumor tissue. The CDR3 reads CASSPLAGGMYQETQYF. The CDR3 bases are TGTGCCAGCAGTCCACTAGCGGGAGGGATGTACCAAGAGACCCAGTACTTC.